The T cell receptor (beta chain) described here comes from a study of follicular helper T cells after annual influenza vaccination. The table came from immunoSEQ multiplex PCR; TCRdb's copy has only in-frame clones and leaves some out. The sample contains fewer than 30,000 clones, 70% to 90% of which appear only once. The time point denotes: 2014-2015 season, pre-vaccination. Before and after seasonal inactivated influenza vaccination, adults gave blood for sorting CD4 subsets for sequencing. Between about 40 and 100 mL of blood was drawn per time point. Trimming cost V 3 bases and J 4 bases, with 9 bases left between them. Germline values: CDR1 SGHRS, CDR2 YFSETQ. This CDR3 is 13 amino acids long.

The sample was CXCR5+ CD38- circulating T follicular helper cells from blood, taken on the day of influenza vaccination. Regarding subset: circulating Tfh, non-naive CD4+CXCR5+PD-1+ (ICOS+CD38+ or ICOS-CD38-). The chain is built from TRBV5-1 and TRBJ2-3, with D possibly TRBD2 on 7 matching bases. This clonotype was obtained from an adult who received the influenza vaccine. The CDR3 spells CASSWEGADTQYF. Written as DNA, the CDR3 is TGCGCCAGCAGCTGGGAGGGGGCAGATACGCAGTATTTT. Filled out from reference TRBV5-1 and TRBJ2-3, the complete variable domain reads KAGVTQTPRYLIKTRGQQVTLSCSPISGHRSVSWYQQTPGQGLQFLFEYFSETQRNKGNFPGRFSGRQFSNSRSEMNVSTLELGDSALYLCASSWEGADTQYFGPGTRLTVL.